One and the same sample provided the 16 T cell receptor beta chains below, sequenced in a study of control samples from healthy donors and cancer patients (dated by TCRdb to the early 2020s). The method behind the library was the immunoSEQ multiplex PCR assay. TCRdb retrieved this table from immuneACCESS and kept in-frame rearrangements only. Not all clones are present; in checked studies, unresolved V genes account for under half, and no reason is known for the remainder. The sample table records tens of thousands of clones; roughly 94% of these occur just once. The ten largest clonotypes hold around 4% of the sample. The source material was blood. These TCRs come from a man aged 25-45 years in good health.

The J gene is TRBJ2-2, the V gene TRBV14; weak D call: TRBD2 (7 bases). Germline V gives CDR1 SGHDN, CDR2 FVKESK. Trimming shortened V by 0 bases and J by 4 bases, and 15 bases separated the two germline ends. The CDR3 loop spans 17 amino acids. The CDR3 region has the DNA TGTGCCAGCAGCCAAGATGGGGGGGGCAGCCGCACCGGGGAGCTGTTTTTT. This codes for CASSQDGGGSRTGELFF.

This clone was observed a single time. V is TRBV6-5 and J is TRBJ1-4, with TRBD1 as a possible D gene (5 bases). The CDR3 is made up of 14 amino acids. V gave up 6 bases and J gave up 1 base, with 9 bases separating them. Germline CDR1 is MNHEY and CDR2 is SVGAGI. Here the CDR3 reads CASRSRGTNEKLFF. The CDR3 bases are TGTGCCAGCAGATCAAGGGGAACTAATGAAAAACTGTTTTTT.

The V gene is TRBV7-9, the J gene TRBJ1-2; D not certain. The CDR3 length is 13 residues. Germline assignment: CDR1 SEHNR and CDR2 FQNEAQ (reference sequence). The ends were cut back, 2 bases at V and 2 bases at J, with 6 bases in the middle. For the CDR3, the DNA is TGTGCCAGCAGCTTAAAACGGAACTATGGCTACACCTTC. As protein: CASSLKRNYGYTF.

This clone was counted a single time. This chain joins TRBV29-1 and TRBJ2-5, with no clear D. This CDR3 has 13 amino acids. Per germline, CDR1 SQVTM and CDR2 ANQGSEA. V was trimmed by 3 bases and J by 0 bases, leaving 8 bases between them. As DNA, the CDR3 is TGCAGCGTTGAGGGCCGGAACCAAGAGACCCAGTACTTC. Amino acid sequence: CSVEGRNQETQYF.

The V call is TRBV11-2, the J call TRBJ2-1, with 9 positions matching TRBD1. The CDR3 consists of 17 residues. CDR1 is SGHAT and CDR2 is FQNNGV in the germline V gene. J gave up 5 bases and V 1 base, and 9 bases lay outside the gene matches. The CDR3 nucleotides read TGTGCCAGCAGCTTAGGCCCCCGCGGGACAGGGAACAATGAGCAGTTCTTC. Translation gives CASSLGPRGTGNNEQFF.

This clone was seen only a few times. The V call is TRBV7-9, the J call TRBJ1-1; D unclear. V lost 5 bases and J 3 bases, leaving 13 bases between the germline ends. CDR1 is SEHNR, CDR2 FQNEAQ, per germline (reference sequence). The length of the CDR3 is 14 residues. The CDR3 sequence: CASSPPRWDTEAFF. CDR3 DNA: TGTGCCAGCAGCCCCCCTCGGTGGGACACTGAAGCTTTCTTT.

The chain recombines TRBV18 with TRBJ2-7; D gene uncertain. This CDR3 spans 13 amino acids. Trimming took 3 bases from V and 6 from J, leaving 12 bases between them. Germline assignment: CDR1 KGHSH and CDR2 LQKENI. For the CDR3, the DNA is TGTGCCAGCTCACCGCCCTATGATGGCGAGCAGTACTTC. This encodes CASSPPYDGEQYF.

The chain combines TRBV27 with TRBJ1-5; D may be TRBD1 (5 bases). The CDR3 consists of 13 residues. V lost 11 bases, J lost 0 bases, and 11 bases lay in between. In germline, CDR1 is MNHEY, CDR2 SMNVEV (reference sequence). The CDR3 DNA reads as TGTGCCTCTGGGGGTTTTAGCAATCAGCCCCAGCATTTT. Protein product: CASGGFSNQPQHF.

The chain couples TRBV28 to TRBJ1-3; a possible D gene is TRBD1 (5 bases). The CDR3 has 17 amino acids. Trimming took 4 bases from V and 0 from J, leaving 16 bases between them. From germline, CDR1 is MDHEN and CDR2 SYDVKM. The CDR3 is CASSSFPGGSSGNTIYF. The CDR3 DNA reads as TGTGCCAGCAGTTCCTTCCCCGGGGGGAGCTCTGGAAACACCATATATTTT. The full variable domain, rest sourced from reference TRBV28 and TRBJ1-3, is DVKVTQSSRYLVKRTGEKVFLECVQDMDHENMFWYRQDPGLGLRLIYFSYDVKMKEKGDIPEGYSVSREKKERFSLILESASTNQTSMYLCASSSFPGGSSGNTIYFGEGSWLTVV.

The gene calls are TRBV10-3 and TRBJ1-2; TRBD1 matches at 9 bases. Germline CDR1 reads ENHRY; CDR2 reads SYGVKD. This CDR3 has 15 residues. V lost 5 bases, J lost 5 bases, and 9 bases stayed unmatched. Written as DNA, the CDR3 is TGTGCCATCAGTCTCCGGGACAGGGCCCTTTATGGCTACACCTTC. Translated: CAISLRDRALYGYTF.

The V gene is TRBV14, the J gene TRBJ1-1, with D unresolved. The V end was cut by 0 bases, the J end by 0 bases, with 2 bases between. Germline CDR1 is SGHDN and CDR2 is FVKESK. The CDR3 contains 13 residues. The CDR3 sequence: CASSQDLNTEAFF. CDR3 nucleotide sequence: TGTGCCAGCAGCCAAGACCTGAACACTGAAGCTTTCTTT.

The chain joins TRBV19 to TRBJ2-1; D not certain. The CDR3 loop spans 15 amino acids. Germline V gene sequence: CDR1 LNHDA, CDR2 SQIVND (reference sequence). Trimming removed 0 bases from V and 0 bases from J, with 6 bases in between. For the CDR3, the DNA is TGTGCCAGTAGTATAGAAGGGTTCTCCTACAATGAGCAGTTCTTC. Residues: CASSIEGFSYNEQFF. Using reference TRBV19 and TRBJ2-1 for the parts outside the CDR3, the full variable domain is DGGITQSPKYLFRKEGQNVTLSCEQNLNHDAMYWYRQDPGQGLRLIYYSQIVNDFQKGDIAEGYSVSREKKESFPLTVTSAQKNPTAFYLCASSIEGFSYNEQFFGPGTRLTVL.

The chain uses TRBV28 and TRBJ2-7, with D possibly matching TRBD2 (6 bases). Germline CDR1 is MDHEN and CDR2 is SYDVKM. The germline V and J ends were trimmed by 8 bases and 3 bases, with 11 bases remaining between them. There are 12 residues in the CDR3. CDR3: CASRVEGYEQYF. CDR3 DNA sequence: TGTGCCAGCCGAGTGGAGGGCTACGAGCAGTACTTC.

V gene TRBV18 combines with J gene TRBJ1-1; no clear D gene. CDR1 and CDR2 from the germline V gene are KGHSH and LQKENI. The CDR3 sequence is 12 residues long. Trimming cost V 3 bases and J 6 bases, with 8 bases left between them. The CDR3 is CASSPGLAEAFF. CDR3 DNA: TGTGCCAGCTCACCCGGACTAGCTGAAGCTTTCTTT.

The sample holds one count of this clone. The rearrangement uses TRBV7-9 and TRBJ1-1; 7 bases align to TRBD1. This CDR3 has 14 residues. In germline, CDR1 is SEHNR, CDR2 FQNEAQ (reference sequence). J was trimmed by 6 bases and V by 6 bases; bases with no gene match: 10. CDR3 protein: CASSTGTVIPEAFF. CDR3 bases: TGTGCCAGCAGTACCGGGACAGTGATACCTGAAGCTTTCTTT.

The V call is TRBV24-1, the J call TRBJ1-2; tentative D call: TRBD1 (6 bases). Germline lookup yields CDR1 KGHDR and CDR2 SFDVKD. Trimming left V 10 bases short and J 3 bases short, with 17 bases between. This CDR3 spans 14 amino acids. This CDR3 reads CATPGHPRDYGYTF. The DNA for the CDR3 is TGTGCCACTCCGGGACACCCCAGGGACTATGGCTACACCTTC.